These T cell receptor beta chains were read from a single sample in a study of shared clonotypes between healthy human individuals. The assay was immunoSEQ multiplex PCR, and TCRdb's table has in-frame clones only and misses some. In the table there are some 1,900,000 clones, about 95% of which are singletons. The sample taken for sequencing was naive CD8+ T cells sorted from blood. These receptors were obtained from a man between 18 and 29 years old in good health. CDR3s include the opening cysteine and the closing phenylalanine or tryptophan. Fields, in order: D gene, V gene, J gene, clone size, CDR3 DNA, CDR3 protein. D genes are given only for firm matches. Only some rows state a clone size, as once, few, many or a class for expanded clones.

>.|TRBV6-5|TRBJ2-3|.
TGTGCCAGCACCTCAGCCGGGGGAATACCAGATACGCAGTATTTT
CASTSAGGIPDTQYF
>.|TRBV5-8|TRBJ2-7|.
TGTGCCAGCAGCTTGGTTGAAGGCCCCTACGAGCAGTACTTC
CASSLVEGPYEQYF
>TRBD2|TRBV5-4|TRBJ2-1|.
TGTGCCAGCAGCTCCCTAGCGGCGAATGAGCAGTTCTTC
CASSSLAANEQFF
>.|TRBV7-9|TRBJ2-1|.
TGTGCCAGCAGCTTATGGACTGGACTTAGCTCCTACAATGAGCAGTTCTTC
CASSLWTGLSSYNEQFF
>.|TRBV7-2|TRBJ2-7|.
TGTGCCAGCAGCTTAGTGGCAGGGGCGTACGAGCAGTACTTC
CASSLVAGAYEQYF
>.|TRBV16|TRBJ2-1|.
TGTGCCAGCAGCCTTTCGATGGAAAATGAGCAGTTCTTC
CASSLSMENEQFF
>.|TRBV28|TRBJ1-5|.
TGTGCCAGCAGTGAACAAGAGCCCCAGCATTTT
CASSEQEPQHF
>TRBD2|TRBV10-3|TRBJ2-1|.
TGTGCCATCCGATCGTCCGACCAAGCGGGAGGGCCTTACCATGAGCAGTTCTTC
CAIRSSDQAGGPYHEQFF
>TRBD1|TRBV27|TRBJ2-7|.
TGTGCCAGCAGTTTAGGAAGCGCAGGGGGTCTTTTTTCCTACGAGCAGTACTTC
CASSLGSAGGLFSYEQYF
>.|TRBV11-2|TRBJ2-5|.
TGTGCCAGCAGCTTCCTGGGGCAAGAGACCCAGTACTTC
CASSFLGQETQYF
>.|TRBV4-3|TRBJ2-3|.
TGCGCCAGCAGCCAAGACATCACAGATACGCAGTATTTT
CASSQDITDTQYF
>TRBD1|TRBV4-3|TRBJ2-7|.
TGCGCCAGCAGCCACTTACAGGGGGAGTCCTACGAGCAGTACTTC
CASSHLQGESYEQYF
>.|TRBV5-1|TRBJ2-4|.
TGCGCCAGCAACCCCACCACGACCGACGGGACCAAAAACATTCAGTACTTC
CASNPTTTDGTKNIQYF
>.|TRBV7-2|TRBJ2-1|.
TGTGCCAGCAGCTTAGAGGGAAGATACAATGAGCAGTTCTTC
CASSLEGRYNEQFF
>TRBD2|TRBV7-9|TRBJ2-5|.
TGTGCCAGCAGCTTATTAGCGGGGCAAGAGACCCAGTACTTC
CASSLLAGQETQYF
>TRBD2|TRBV5-6|TRBJ2-3|.
TGTGCCAGCAGCTTGAATCTAGCGGGGGGCCCAGCAGATACGCAGTATTTT
CASSLNLAGGPADTQYF
>TRBD1|TRBV27|TRBJ2-1|.
TGTGCCAGCAGTCCCCACGGGGACAGGGATGAAGAGCAGTTCTTC
CASSPHGDRDEEQFF
>TRBD1|TRBV7-9|TRBJ2-1|.
TGTGCCAGCAGCTTCGCTCAGGGGGCTTACAATGAGCAGTTCTTC
CASSFAQGAYNEQFF
>TRBD1|TRBV4-1|TRBJ1-2|.
TGCGCCAGCAGCCAGACCGGGACAGGATTCTATGGCTACACCTTC
CASSQTGTGFYGYTF
>.|TRBV6-1|TRBJ2-2|.
TGTGCCAGCAGGGACTTTTTAAACACCGGGGAGCTGTTTTTT
CASRDFLNTGELFF
>.|TRBV27|TRBJ2-1|.
TGTGCCAGCAGTTCTGGCAGAGGAGATGAGCAGTTCTTC
CASSSGRGDEQFF
>TRBD1|TRBV7-9|TRBJ2-5|.
TGTGCCAGCAGACCTACCGACAGGGCTCAAGAGACCCAGTACTTC
CASRPTDRAQETQYF
>.|TRBV9|TRBJ1-3|.
TGTGCCAGCAGCGTAGAAGACTCTGGAAACACCATATATTTT
CASSVEDSGNTIYF
>.|TRBV13|TRBJ1-1|.
TGTGCCAGCAGCTTAGGTGATAGGGAAGCTTTCTTT
CASSLGDREAFF
>TRBD2|TRBV4-1|TRBJ2-1|.
TGCGCCAGCAGCCCCCAAACCGTAGCGGGAGCGTGGAATGAGCAGTTCTTC
CASSPQTVAGAWNEQFF
>.|TRBV5-5|TRBJ2-7|.
TGTGCCAGCAGCTTTCAGGTGGGGTTACTCTACGAGCAGTACTTC
CASSFQVGLLYEQYF
>.|TRBV9|TRBJ1-1|.
TGTGCCAGCACCGTAGGAACGAACACTGAAGCTTTCTTT
CASTVGTNTEAFF
>TRBD2|TRBV11-2|TRBJ2-7|.
TGTGCCAGCAGCTACACCTCTAGCGGGTCCTACGAGCAGTACTTC
CASSYTSSGSYEQYF
>.|TRBV5-1|TRBJ2-7|.
TGCGCCAGCAGCGAGGGACCCGAAGCAAGAACCTACGAGCAGTACTTC
CASSEGPEARTYEQYF
>.|TRBV2|TRBJ1-2|.
TGTGCCAGCCAGATGGGGGCTAACTATGGCTACACCTTC
CASQMGANYGYTF
>.|TRBV27|TRBJ2-1|few
TGTGCCAGCAGTTTAGACTCTTACAATGAGCAGTTCTTC
CASSLDSYNEQFF
>TRBD1|TRBV7-9|TRBJ1-5|once
TGTGCCAGCAGCTTAGGTAGGGACAGTCTTAGCAATCAGCCCCAGCATTTT
CASSLGRDSLSNQPQHF